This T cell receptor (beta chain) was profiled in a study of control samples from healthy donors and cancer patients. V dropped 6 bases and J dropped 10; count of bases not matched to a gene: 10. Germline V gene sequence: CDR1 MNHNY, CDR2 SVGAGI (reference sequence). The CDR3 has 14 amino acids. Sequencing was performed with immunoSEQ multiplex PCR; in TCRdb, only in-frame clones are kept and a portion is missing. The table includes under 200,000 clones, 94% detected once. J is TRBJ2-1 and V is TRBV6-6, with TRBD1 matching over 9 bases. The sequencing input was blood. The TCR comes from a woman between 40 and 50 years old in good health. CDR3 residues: CASSLTTGGSEQFF. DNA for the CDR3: TGTGCCAGCAGCCTGACCACAGGGGGCAGCGAGCAGTTCTTC.